This T cell receptor beta chain came from a study of blood T cell repertoires in COVID-19. Across the whole study: The study drew acute and convalescent COVID-19 samples from the United States, Italy and Spain. Sources were T cells, B-cell-depleted T cells, or PBMCs; the material itself was cDNA or gDNA.

Original handling: Amplification from reference gene primers served as the basis for estimated nucleated cell counts. The repertoire was sequenced with immunoSEQ multiplex PCR; TCRdb's copy has only in-frame clones and lacks some. The V and J calls and clone size were taken over from that table, and D and trimming were inferred from the DNA. This sample yields 100,000 to 150,000 clones, of which more than 70% are seen a single time; 7.9% belongs to the top ten. Material: peripheral blood. The receptor was derived from a human donor in a cohort sampled during active COVID-19.

CDR3 bases: TGTGCCAGCAGCTTGACAGGGGGCTCCTATAATTCACCCCTCCACTTT. It encodes CASSLTGGSYNSPLHF. This sequence joins TRBV7-9 and TRBJ1-6; 9 positions match TRBD1. The ends lost 3 bases at V and 0 bases at J; junction bases unmatched: 0. CDR1 is SEHNR, CDR2 FQNEAQ, per germline (reference sequence). There are 16 residues in the CDR3. Full variable domain (missing parts from reference TRBV7-9 and TRBJ1-6): DTGVSQNPRHKITKRGQNVTFRCDPISEHNRLYWYRQTLGQGPEFLTYFQNEAQLEKSRLLSDRFSAERPKGSFSTLEIQRTEQGDSAMYLCASSLTGGSYNSPLHFGNGTRLTVT.